The clone carrying this TCR beta chain was counted at least ten times. Its antigen is as yet unknown. TCRdb used MiXCR to reprocess the 5' RACE reads, holding one entry per CDR3 protein. The data hold 510,000 or so distinct CDR3 sequences, with roughly 15% observed a single time. The sample comes from a study of identical twins. The study, taken as a whole, reports: In monozygotic twins, models underestimated the sharing of out-of-frame TCR alpha. Memory repertoires showed no such pattern, whereas abundant cord blood beta clonotypes carried fewer insertions. Twins' surplus sharing was weaker for beta out-of-frame sequences.

Healthy Caucasian individuals made up all the donors. Germline V CDR1 and CDR2: SEHNR, FQNEAQ (reference sequence). V shed 3 bases and J shed 0 bases, with 4 bases lying between them. The CDR3 consists of 13 residues. The same sample was also used in a study of yellow fever vaccine responses in identical twins.

The chain recombines TRBV7-9 with TRBJ2-3; D unresolved. Sequenced sample: CD4+ T cells sorted from blood. This sequence was found in a woman under 30 in good health. Here the CDR3 reads CASSFGSTDTQYF. The CDR3, as DNA: TGTGCCAGCAGCTTCGGAAGCACAGATACGCAGTATTTT.